This passage covers 22 T cell receptor beta chains from one sample sequenced in a study of shared clonotypes between healthy human individuals. Assay used: immunoSEQ multiplex PCR; TCRdb lists only in-frame clones, some missing. The table records about 380,000 clones, around 96% of them present only once. Source material: memory CD8+ T cells sorted from blood. Subset: CD45RO+ cells pooled with CCR7-negative TemRA cells. These TCRs come from a man aged 25-40 years in good health.

The rearrangement joins TRBV6-6 to TRBJ2-1, with 7 bases fitting TRBD2. CDR1 and CDR2 (germline): MNHNY, SVGAGI (reference sequence). This CDR3 spans 15 amino acids. V was clipped by 2 bases and J by 5 bases; unmatched bases: 6. Here the CDR3 DNA reads TGTGCCAGCAGTTACGGAGCGGGACTCCACAATGAGCAGTTCTTC. It yields the protein CASSYGAGLHNEQFF.

The chain has TRBV7-2 and TRBJ2-3; a possible D gene is TRBD2 (6 bases). In germline, CDR1 is SGHTA, CDR2 FQGNSA. The germline V and J ends were trimmed by 2 bases and 3 bases, with 18 bases remaining between them. The CDR3 has 17 amino acids. Here the CDR3 DNA reads TGTGCCAGCAGCTTAAGGTCCGCGGGAAAGGGGACAGATACGCAGTATTTT. The encoded protein is CASSLRSAGKGTDTQYF.

In DNA form, the CDR3 reads TGTGCCAGCACCATTTGGGCAGGGGCCTACAATGAGCAGTTCTTC. Protein product: CASTIWAGAYNEQFF. This chain connects TRBV28 to TRBJ2-1; tentatively, D is TRBD1 (6 bases). The V and J ends lost 7 bases and 2 bases respectively, with 15 bases between them. This CDR3 contains 15 residues. Germline CDR1 MDHEN, CDR2 SYDVKM.

This clone has a single count. The chain joins TRBV28 to TRBJ1-1; D is perhaps TRBD1 (6 bases). This CDR3 comprises 16 residues. Germline loops: CDR1 MDHEN, CDR2 SYDVKM. V lost 6 bases to trimming and J lost 3 bases, with 20 bases between them. In DNA, the CDR3 is TGTGCCAGCAGCGCTCGACAGGCCCAATGGGACACTGAAGCTTTCTTT. It codes for CASSARQAQWDTEAFF.

This sequence joins TRBV5-4 and TRBJ2-1, with D perhaps matching TRBD1 (5 bases). There are 12 residues in the CDR3. Per the germline V gene, CDR1 is SGHNT and CDR2 is YYREEE (reference sequence). The CDR3 sequence: CGAGSAYNEQFF. The DNA for the CDR3 is TGTGGAGCAGGGTCGGCCTACAATGAGCAGTTCTTC.

CDR3 sequence: CASSGSIGSRSTDTQYF. The CDR3 DNA reads as TGTGCCAGCAGCGGGTCGATAGGGAGTCGCAGCACAGATACGCAGTATTTT. This chain connects TRBV9 to TRBJ2-3, with D perhaps TRBD2 (5 bases). The V gene lost 3 bases and the J gene lost 0 bases, with 17 bases spanning the gap. CDR3 size: 17 residues. Germline CDR1 and CDR2: SGDLS and YYNGEE.

The chain is built from TRBV10-2 and TRBJ2-7; D is possibly TRBD1 (6 bases). The germline V gene has CDR1 WSHSY and CDR2 SAAADI. CDR3 length: 12 amino acids. Trimming left V 4 bases short and J 3 bases short, with 7 bases between. The CDR3 loop is CASSGTVYEQYF. CDR3 coding DNA: TGCGCCAGCAGTGGGACAGTCTACGAGCAGTACTTC.

This chain connects TRBV2 to TRBJ1-6, with D possibly matching TRBD1 (5 bases). In germline, CDR1 is SNHLY, CDR2 FYNNEI. The ends were cut back, 9 bases at V and 7 bases at J, with 13 bases in the middle. The CDR3 length is 13 residues. CDR3 residues: CASTGPPNSPLHF. The DNA of the CDR3 is TGTGCCAGTACGGGACCGCCAAATTCACCCCTCCACTTT. The full variable domain, in which reference TRBV2 and TRBJ1-6 provide the parts outside the CDR3, is EPEVTQTPSHQVTQMGQEVILRCVPISNHLYFYWYRQILGQKVEFLVSFYNNEISEKSEIFDDQFSVERPDGSNFTLKIRSTKLEDSAMYFCASTGPPNSPLHFGNGTRLTVT.

This sequence joins TRBV27 and TRBJ2-7; a weak D match, TRBD1 (8 bases). CDR3 size: 15 residues. Between the trimmed V and J ends, which lost 5 bases and 5 bases, there was a span of 19 bases. Germline CDR1 is MNHEY and CDR2 is SMNVEV (reference sequence). In DNA, the CDR3 is TGTGCCAGCAGTACGCCAGGACAGGGAGGGAACGAGCAGTACTTC. Its translation: CASSTPGQGGNEQYF.

The rearrangement links TRBV7-2 to TRBJ2-7; perhaps TRBD2 as D (6 bases). Germline V CDR1 and CDR2: SGHTA, FQGNSA. The V gene lost 1 base and the J gene lost 0 bases, with 10 bases spanning the gap. This CDR3 is 15 amino acids long. This CDR3 reads CASSLDPGVSYEQYF. CDR3 DNA: TGTGCCAGCAGCTTAGATCCGGGAGTCTCCTACGAGCAGTACTTC.

As for this clone: Mismatch with germline at one junction end may stem from a read error. The chain carries TRBV6-5 and TRBJ2-2; 10 nucleotides match TRBD2. The CDR3 covers 16 residues. The germline V gene has CDR1 MNHEY and CDR2 SVGAGI. In DNA form, the CDR3 reads TGTGCCAGCAGATACTTTAGCGGGAGGACCACCGGGGAGCTGTTTTTT. Translated, it gives CASRYFSGRTTGELFF.

The chain employs TRBV5-1 and TRBJ2-4; either TRBD1 or TRBD2 may fit D (6 bases each). Germline CDR1 and CDR2: SGHRS and YFSETQ. This CDR3 spans 12 amino acids. V lost 0 bases, J lost 14 bases, and 12 bases lay in between. CDR3 nucleotides: TGCGCCAGCAGCTTGGAAGGGGGGACCGAGTACTTC. Translated, it gives CASSLEGGTEYF.

The chain links TRBV7-9 to TRBJ2-3; D not resolved. Looked up from germline, CDR1 is SEHNR and CDR2 is FQNEAQ (reference sequence). The CDR3 runs to 10 residues. Deletions cut 11 bases from V and 4 bases from J, with 7 bases between. Here the CDR3 reads CASLPDTQYF. As DNA, the CDR3 is TGTGCCTCCTTGCCAGATACGCAGTATTTT.

As regards this clone: The sample carries other DNA sequences with the same CDR3. V is TRBV4-1 and J is TRBJ2-5, with a weak D call TRBD2 (6 bases). From germline, CDR1 is MGHRA and CDR2 YSYEKL. V was cut by 6 bases and J by 2 bases, with 13 bases left in between. The CDR3 is 14 residues long. CDR3 region: CASSPGGAQETQYF. In DNA form, the CDR3 reads TGCGCCAGCAGTCCTGGCGGGGCACAAGAGACCCAGTACTTC.

V and J are TRBV5-1 and TRBJ1-1; D possibly corresponds to TRBD1 (6 bases). Trimming cost V 3 bases and J 3 bases, with 15 bases left between them. Per germline, CDR1 SGHRS and CDR2 YFSETQ. The CDR3 has 15 amino acids. The CDR3 sequence is CASSSTMYRDTEAFF. CDR3 nucleotides: TGCGCCAGCAGCTCAACAATGTACAGGGACACTGAAGCTTTCTTT.

The gene calls are TRBV28 and TRBJ1-5; 8 bases fit TRBD1. The CDR3 spans 16 residues. V lost 5 bases, J lost 6 bases, and 12 bases stayed unmatched. The germline gives CDR1 MDHEN, CDR2 SYDVKM. CDR3 amino acids: CASSPQGAGVSQPQHF. CDR3 nucleotide sequence: TGTGCCAGCAGTCCTCAGGGGGCTGGAGTAAGTCAGCCCCAGCATTTT. The whole variable domain, remainder taken from reference TRBV28 and TRBJ1-5, is DVKVTQSSRYLVKRTGEKVFLECVQDMDHENMFWYRQDPGLGLRLIYFSYDVKMKEKGDIPEGYSVSREKKERFSLILESASTNQTSMYLCASSPQGAGVSQPQHFGDGTRLSIL.

The chain combines TRBV7-2 with TRBJ2-1; D possibly corresponds to TRBD1 (5 bases). CDR1 and CDR2 (germline): SGHTA, FQGNSA. Trimming removed 1 base from V and 5 bases from J, with 15 bases in between. The CDR3 runs to 16 residues. The DNA of the CDR3 is TGTGCCAGCAGCTTAGATAGGGGCAGGGAAAACAATGAGCAGTTCTTC. It translates to CASSLDRGRENNEQFF.

The V gene is TRBV9, the J gene TRBJ1-2; D possibly corresponds to TRBD1 (5 bases). Between the trimmed V and J ends, which lost 2 bases and 7 bases, there was a span of 15 bases. Germline CDR1 and CDR2: SGDLS and YYNGEE. The length of the CDR3 is 14 residues. The CDR3 DNA reads as TGTGCCAGCAGCGTGATTCAGGGTCGGGGTGGCTACACCTTC. Protein sequence: CASSVIQGRGGYTF.

CDR3 amino acids: CASIGTGGNGNTEAFF. In nucleotides, the CDR3 is TGTGCCAGCATAGGGACAGGGGGCAATGGGAACACTGAAGCTTTCTTT. This sequence joins TRBV2 and TRBJ1-1, with TRBD1 matching over 12 bases. This CDR3 has 16 residues. V lost 7 bases to trimming and J lost 1 base; unmatched junction nucleotides: 7. Germline CDR1 SNHLY, CDR2 FYNNEI. Full variable domain (rest looked up from reference TRBV2 and TRBJ1-1): EPEVTQTPSHQVTQMGQEVILRCVPISNHLYFYWYRQILGQKVEFLVSFYNNEISEKSEIFDDQFSVERPDGSNFTLKIRSTKLEDSAMYFCASIGTGGNGNTEAFFGQGTRLTVV.

V and J are TRBV10-3 and TRBJ2-7, with TRBD2 matching over 13 bases. With 4 bases clipped from V and 3 bases from J, the junction kept 3 bases outside the gene matches. Germline lookup yields CDR1 ENHRY and CDR2 SYGVKD. The CDR3 has 15 amino acids. CDR3 residues: CAISGRTSGSYEQYF. The CDR3 coding sequence is TGTGCCATCAGTGGAAGGACTAGCGGGAGCTACGAGCAGTACTTC.

The genes are TRBV4-1 and TRBJ2-5; the D gene could be TRBD1 or TRBD2 (5 bases each). This CDR3 has 15 residues. Trimming removed 6 bases from V and 2 bases from J, with 16 bases in between. Germline assignment: CDR1 MGHRA and CDR2 YSYEKL. Here the CDR3 reads CASRSWGREQETQYF. The CDR3 coding sequence is TGCGCCAGCAGGAGCTGGGGACGGGAACAAGAGACCCAGTACTTC.

J is TRBJ2-7 and V is TRBV30; possibly TRBD1 for D (6 bases). The germline gives CDR1 GTSNPN, CDR2 SVGIG (reference sequence). CDR3 length: 13 amino acids. V was trimmed by 6 bases and J by 2 bases, leaving 14 bases between them. The CDR3 nucleotides read TGTGCCTGCTGGACAGAGCAAGCCTACGAGCAGTACTTC. Translated, it gives CACWTEQAYEQYF.